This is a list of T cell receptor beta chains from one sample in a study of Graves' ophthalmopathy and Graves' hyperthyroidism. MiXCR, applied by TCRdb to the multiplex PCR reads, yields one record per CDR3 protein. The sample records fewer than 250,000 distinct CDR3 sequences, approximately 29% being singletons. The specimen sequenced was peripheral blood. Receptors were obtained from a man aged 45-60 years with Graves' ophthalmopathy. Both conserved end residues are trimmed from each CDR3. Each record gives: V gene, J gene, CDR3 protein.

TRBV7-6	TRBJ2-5	ASSLAPLAGGPETQY
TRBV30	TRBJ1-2	AWRGQGPANYGYT
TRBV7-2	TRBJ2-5	ASSLTSGRLQETQY
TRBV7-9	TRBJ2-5	ASRGGRETQY
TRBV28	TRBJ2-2	GSGQFNTGELF
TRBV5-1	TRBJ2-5	ASSWTGHPGETQY
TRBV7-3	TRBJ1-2	AGMTGGSGYT
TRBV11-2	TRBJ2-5	ASSLNREQETQY
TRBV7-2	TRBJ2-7	ASSLLTGFYEQY
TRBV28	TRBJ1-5	ASNLGRDNQPQH
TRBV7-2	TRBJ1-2	ASSPMGGSGYT
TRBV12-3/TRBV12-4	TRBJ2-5	ASRPSGTEEETQY
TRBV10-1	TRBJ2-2	ASTGDTGELF
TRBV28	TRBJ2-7	ASSLGLAGVLEQY
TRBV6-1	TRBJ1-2	ASREDRAGGYT
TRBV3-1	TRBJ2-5	ASSQVAVLKETQY
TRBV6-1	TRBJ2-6	ASKGTRTGANVLT
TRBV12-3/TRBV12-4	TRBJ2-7	ASSPAATSGQEQY
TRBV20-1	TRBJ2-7	SALLTVNEQY
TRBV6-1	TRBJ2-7	ASSVDFYEQY
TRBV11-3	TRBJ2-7	ASSSQEGNYEQY
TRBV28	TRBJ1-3	ASSFQTGGGTIY
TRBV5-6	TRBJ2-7	ASSLKLTLSGSTYEQY
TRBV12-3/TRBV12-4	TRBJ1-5	ASRLGQGDNQPQH
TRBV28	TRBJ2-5	ASVRDEETQY
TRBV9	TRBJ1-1	ASSGLQATETEAF
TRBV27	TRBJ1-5	ASSLYQEAQPQH
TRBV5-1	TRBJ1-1	ASSLRTGSGTEAF
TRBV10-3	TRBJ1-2	AISEFGSGGNGYT
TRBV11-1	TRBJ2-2	ASSLEGLAGAGELF
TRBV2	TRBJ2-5	ASSFPGVPQETQY
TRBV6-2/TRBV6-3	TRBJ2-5	AISGLQGGVQETQY
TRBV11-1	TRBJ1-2	ASSLGWAGGKSDGYT
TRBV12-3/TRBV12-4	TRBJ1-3	ASSNTGGFGNTIY
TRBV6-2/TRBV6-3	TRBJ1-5	ASSYWTGGSQPQH
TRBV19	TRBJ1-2	ASSIASRGYT
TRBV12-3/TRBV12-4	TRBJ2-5	ASRYGARKETQY
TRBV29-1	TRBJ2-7	SVVDPIRNYEQY
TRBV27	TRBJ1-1	ASSQTGLNTEAF